Listed below are T cell receptor beta chains from one sample, sequenced in a study of long-term antiretroviral therapy in people with HIV. Profiled with immunoSEQ multiplex PCR; TCRdb holds only in-frame clones, not every one. There are about 23,000 clones in the sample; roughly four fifths occur only once, and around 7.2% lies in the top ten. The sample consisted of unsorted PBMCs, taken 1.5 years after starting antiretroviral therapy. These receptors came from a young man with HIV. The CDR3 runs from the conserved cysteine through the conserved F or W. Fields, in order: CDR3 length, V gene, D gene, clone size, J gene, CDR3 protein, CDR3 DNA. The D gene is left open where the match is weak. Only part of the rows carry a size: once, few, many, or a class if the clone is expanded.

CDR3 length: 19
V gene: TRBV28
D gene: TRBD1
clone size: NA
J gene: TRBJ1-5
CDR3 protein: CASSSDLAAGGYSNQPQHF
CDR3 DNA: TGTGCCAGCAGTTCGGATCTCGCCGCAGGGGGCTATAGCAATCAGCCCCAGCATTTT

CDR3 length: 15
V gene: TRBV15
D gene: TRBD1
clone size: once
J gene: TRBJ2-7
CDR3 protein: CATSRDLGQGGEQYF
CDR3 DNA: TGTGCCACCAGCAGAGATCTAGGACAGGGGGGTGAGCAGTACTTC

CDR3 length: 17
V gene: TRBV5-4
D gene: TRBD1
clone size: NA
J gene: TRBJ1-6
CDR3 protein: CASSTGQGVPYNSPLHF
CDR3 DNA: TGTGCCAGCAGCACGGGACAGGGGGTCCCCTATAATTCACCCCTCCACTTT

CDR3 length: 15
V gene: TRBV28
D gene: TRBD2
clone size: NA
J gene: TRBJ2-7
CDR3 protein: CASRPHSGGYYEQYF
CDR3 DNA: TGTGCCAGCAGACCACATAGCGGGGGGTACTACGAGCAGTACTTC

CDR3 length: 12
V gene: TRBV30
D gene: TRBD1
clone size: NA
J gene: TRBJ2-7
CDR3 protein: CAWSPGGYEQYF
CDR3 DNA: TGTGCCTGGAGTCCAGGGGGCTACGAGCAGTACTTC

CDR3 length: 14
V gene: TRBV18
D gene: NA
clone size: once
J gene: TRBJ2-3
CDR3 protein: CASSPTAERRTQYF
CDR3 DNA: TGTGCCAGCTCACCTACGGCCGAGCGCCGTACGCAGTATTTT

CDR3 length: 11
V gene: TRBV2
D gene: NA
clone size: NA
J gene: TRBJ2-7
CDR3 protein: CASKQGFEQYF
CDR3 DNA: TGTGCCAGTAAACAGGGTTTCGAGCAGTACTTC

CDR3 length: 14
V gene: TRBV10-3
D gene: NA
clone size: NA
J gene: TRBJ1-2
CDR3 protein: CAARGGQDNYGYTF
CDR3 DNA: TGTGCGGCGCGGGGGGGCCAAGATAACTATGGCTACACCTTC

CDR3 length: 16
V gene: TRBV27
D gene: TRBD1
clone size: NA
J gene: TRBJ2-5
CDR3 protein: CASSHTLRTGPETQYF
CDR3 DNA: TGTGCCAGCAGTCATACCCTGAGGACAGGGCCAGAGACCCAGTACTTC

CDR3 length: 16
V gene: TRBV7-2
D gene: NA
clone size: few
J gene: TRBJ2-5
CDR3 protein: CASSLVGPIQGETQYF
CDR3 DNA: TGTGCCAGCAGCTTAGTGGGGCCAATTCAGGGAGAGACCCAGTACTTC

CDR3 length: 16
V gene: TRBV5-5
D gene: TRBD2
clone size: NA
J gene: TRBJ2-2
CDR3 protein: CASSSLAGGNTGELFF
CDR3 DNA: TGTGCCAGCAGCTCACTAGCGGGAGGGAACACCGGGGAGCTGTTTTTT

CDR3 length: 13
V gene: TRBV28
D gene: NA
clone size: NA
J gene: TRBJ2-7
CDR3 protein: CASSPKGDYEQYF
CDR3 DNA: TGTGCCAGCAGTCCGAAGGGGGACTACGAGCAGTACTTC

CDR3 length: 14
V gene: TRBV5-1
D gene: NA
clone size: NA
J gene: TRBJ2-5
CDR3 protein: CASSFTGGRETQYF
CDR3 DNA: TGCGCCAGCAGCTTTACAGGTGGGCGAGAGACCCAGTACTTC

CDR3 length: 14
V gene: TRBV29-1
D gene: TRBD1
clone size: medium-sized
J gene: TRBJ1-2
CDR3 protein: CSVPEDRDNYGYTF
CDR3 DNA: TGCAGCGTTCCTGAGGACAGGGACAACTATGGCTACACCTTC